The 22 T cell receptor beta chains given below trace back to one sample, sequenced in a study of T cell responses to AZD1222 COVID-19 vaccine. This table comes from immunoSEQ multiplex PCR, and its TCRdb copy is limited to in-frame clones, with some not included. The sample has 150,000 to 200,000 clones, roughly 91% seen once. This specimen was peripheral blood, taken 28 days after the second AZD1222 dose. Receptors were obtained from an adult who received the AZD1222 COVID-19 vaccine.

This clone was seen a few times. The chain employs TRBV29-1 and TRBJ2-7; no definite D call. V was trimmed by 4 bases and J by 3 bases, leaving 7 bases between them. CDR3 length: 11 amino acids. Germline CDR1 SQVTM, CDR2 ANQGSEA. The CDR3 is CSVGMGYEQYF. For the CDR3, the DNA is TGCAGCGTTGGAATGGGCTACGAGCAGTACTTC.

This chain joins TRBV19 and TRBJ1-2; the match to TRBD1 covers 8 bases. The germline gives CDR1 LNHDA, CDR2 SQIVND (reference sequence). V lost 8 bases and J lost 8; bases outside the gene matches: 10. The CDR3 consists of 13 residues. In DNA, the CDR3 is TGTGCCAGTGCCGACAGGGGTTCCTACGGCTACACCTTC. Translating gives CASADRGSYGYTF.

V is TRBV27 and J is TRBJ1-6; D call uncertain. V was pared by 0 bases and J by 0 bases, with 15 bases between. The CDR3 runs 19 residues. The germline V gene has CDR1 MNHEY and CDR2 SMNVEV (reference sequence). The DNA for the CDR3 is TGTGCCAGCAGTTTATCAGGGATTCTAATGAGCTCCTATAATTCACCCCTCCACTTT. Encoded protein: CASSLSGILMSSYNSPLHF.

The genes are TRBV30 and TRBJ2-7, with 9 bases that match TRBD2. Germline CDR1 is GTSNPN and CDR2 is SVGIG (reference sequence). J lost 1 base, V lost 5 bases, and 9 bases had no gene match. CDR3 size: 15 residues. The DNA for the CDR3 is TGTGCCTGGGCCCGGAAGACTAGCGGATCCTACGAGCAGTACTTC. As protein: CAWARKTSGSYEQYF.

J is TRBJ1-1 and V is TRBV3-1 (or the pseudogene TRBV3-2), with 12 bases identical to TRBD1. The CDR3 has 15 amino acids. V lost 6 bases to trimming and J lost 4 bases; unmatched junction nucleotides: 6. CDR1 and CDR2 from the germline V gene are LGHDT and YNNKEL (reference sequence). CDR3 in amino acids: CASSPGTGGRTEAFF. CDR3 coding DNA: TGTGCCAGCAGTCCCGGGACAGGGGGCCGCACTGAAGCTTTCTTT.

CDR3 nucleotides: TGTGCCTGGAATCTAGGGGCTTACTCTAACTATGGCTACACCTTC. It codes for CAWNLGAYSNYGYTF. V gene TRBV30 combines with J gene TRBJ1-2; tentatively, D is TRBD1 (5 bases). Per the germline V gene, CDR1 is GTSNPN and CDR2 is SVGIG (reference sequence). CDR3 length: 15 amino acids. The V gene lost 4 bases and the J gene lost 0 bases, with 15 bases spanning the gap.

The chain uses TRBV11-2 and TRBJ2-7, with D maybe TRBD2 (5 bases). Germline V gives CDR1 SGHAT, CDR2 FQNNGV. The CDR3 runs to 15 residues. Trimming removed 3 bases from V and 2 bases from J, with 14 bases in between. The CDR3 nucleotides are TGTGCCAGCAGCTTTGTTATACTAGGAACCTACGAGCAGTACTTC. It yields the protein CASSFVILGTYEQYF.

The chain joins TRBV13 to TRBJ2-5; D ambiguous. Trimming cost V 5 bases and J 5 bases, with 15 bases left between them. This CDR3 has 14 residues. The germline V gene has CDR1 PRHDT and CDR2 FYEKMQ (reference sequence). The CDR3 bases are TGTGCCAGCAGCCCCACCGCTGAAGGGGAGACCCAGTACTTC. The encoded protein is CASSPTAEGETQYF.

The rearrangement links TRBV5-1 to TRBJ2-5; TRBD2 might be the D (7 bases). The CDR3 is 15 residues long. Trimming removed 3 bases from V and 5 bases from J, with 17 bases in between. CDR1 SGHRS and CDR2 YFSETQ come from the germline V gene. DNA of the CDR3: TGCGCCAGCAGCTCCTTGGGGGGGCGTGGGGAGACCCAGTACTTC. Amino acid sequence: CASSSLGGRGETQYF.

The V and J genes are TRBV6-2 or TRBV6-3 and TRBJ2-1; 14 bases are shared with TRBD2. Germline CDR1 is MNHEY and CDR2 is SVGEGT. This CDR3 spans 15 amino acids. V was clipped by 4 bases and J by 8 bases; unmatched bases: 4. Here the CDR3 reads CASSSGLAGGYEQFF. The CDR3 region has the DNA TGTGCCAGCAGTTCTGGACTAGCGGGAGGATATGAGCAGTTCTTC.

This clone was found once. The chain links TRBV5-6 to TRBJ1-5; 9 nucleotides match TRBD1. V trimming: 7 bases; J trimming: 2 bases; junction bases outside the gene matches: 7. The V gene's germline CDR1 is SGHDT and CDR2 YYEEEE. This CDR3 is 15 amino acids long. The CDR3 region is CASGYRGPGNQPQHF. The CDR3 DNA reads TGTGCCAGCGGATACAGGGGGCCTGGCAATCAGCCCCAGCATTTT.

The rearrangement uses TRBV7-9 and TRBJ1-1, with TRBD1 as a possible D gene (5 bases). This CDR3 is built from 14 residues. Germline assignment: CDR1 SEHNR and CDR2 FQNEAQ (reference sequence). Trimming removed 2 bases at V and 1 base at J, with 8 bases between. The CDR3 here is CASSLPQGNTEAFF. CDR3 sequence (DNA): TGTGCCAGCAGCTTACCGCAGGGGAACACTGAAGCTTTCTTT.

This chain's CDR3 is CASSEGHSSYNEQFF. The CDR3 DNA reads TGTGCCAGCAGTGAAGGACATAGCTCCTACAATGAGCAGTTCTTC. The chain carries TRBV6-1 and TRBJ2-1; D unresolved. Germline V gives CDR1 MNHNS, CDR2 SASEGT. This CDR3 comprises 15 residues. V was cut by 1 base and J by 0 bases, with 7 bases left in between.

V gene TRBV15 combines with J gene TRBJ1-5; D unclear. Trimming shortened V by 8 bases and J by 3 bases, and 11 bases separated the two germline ends. CDR1 is LNHNV and CDR2 is YYDKDF in the germline V gene (reference sequence). The CDR3 is 13 residues long. CDR3 protein: CATGARLNQPQHF. CDR3 nucleotide sequence: TGTGCCACCGGTGCTCGGCTCAATCAGCCCCAGCATTTT.

The chain employs TRBV7-8 and TRBJ1-2; D unclear. CDR1 and CDR2 (germline): SGHVS, FQNEAQ. Trimming stripped 4 bases from V and 2 bases from J, with 8 bases between. CDR3 size: 13 residues. The CDR3 loop is CASSSPGNYGYTF. DNA for the CDR3: TGTGCCAGCAGCTCCCCGGGGAACTATGGCTACACCTTC.

The rearrangement uses TRBV11-2 and TRBJ1-5; a possible D gene is TRBD1 (6 bases). CDR1 and CDR2 from the germline V gene are SGHAT and FQNNGV. This CDR3 comprises 15 residues. V shed 3 bases and J shed 5 bases, with 14 bases lying between them. CDR3 sequence (DNA): TGTGCCAGCAGCTTTCCAGGGGAGGGATATCAGCCCCAGCATTTT. It translates to CASSFPGEGYQPQHF.

The chain uses TRBV6-6 and TRBJ2-7; D is ambiguous. CDR1 is MNHNY and CDR2 is SVGAGI in the germline V gene (reference sequence). The CDR3 is 14 residues long. Trimming took off 6 bases at V and 2 bases at J, with 14 bases between the two ends. The CDR3 DNA sequence: TGTGCCAGCAGACCCCCCGGCGGCGCCTACGAGCAGTACTTC. It is translated as CASRPPGGAYEQYF.

V and J are TRBV6-5 and TRBJ1-4; 7 positions agree with TRBD1. Trimming removed 4 bases from V and 0 bases from J; junction bases left unmatched: 5. The CDR3 spans 16 residues. Per the germline V gene, CDR1 is MNHEY and CDR2 is SVGAGI. CDR3 protein: CASSSGQLTTNEKLFF. CDR3 sequence (DNA): TGTGCCAGCAGTTCGGGACAGCTAACAACTAATGAAAAACTGTTTTTT.

V and J are TRBV6-5 and TRBJ2-3; D ambiguous. The V gene lost 7 bases and the J gene lost 1 base, with 15 bases spanning the gap. The CDR3 sequence is 15 residues long. The germline CDR1 and CDR2 sequences are MNHEY and SVGAGI. The chain's CDR3 is CASKRPSSGTDTQYF. Written as DNA, the CDR3 is TGTGCCAGCAAGCGACCTTCCTCAGGCACAGATACGCAGTATTTT.

The chain has TRBV5-4 and TRBJ2-1; 9 bases line up with TRBD2. Germline V gene lookup returns CDR1 SGHNT and CDR2 YYREEE (reference sequence). This CDR3 region has 19 residues. V lost 10 bases and J lost 9; bases outside the gene matches: 29. The CDR3 region is CAGGSSLAQAGGQVGEQFF. Written as DNA, the CDR3 is TGTGCCGGGGGCAGCAGCTTGGCCCAGGCGGGAGGGCAGGTCGGTGAGCAGTTCTTC.

The chain recombines TRBV3-1 (or the pseudogene TRBV3-2) with TRBJ1-3; maybe TRBD1 (6 bases). This CDR3 contains 15 residues. V shed 4 bases and J shed 3 bases, with 13 bases lying between them. The germline V gene has CDR1 LGHDT and CDR2 YNNKEL (reference sequence). CDR3 protein: CASSRAGAYGNTIYF. The CDR3 region has the DNA TGTGCCAGCAGCCGCGCGGGGGCGTATGGAAACACCATATATTTT.

The chain is built from TRBV27 and TRBJ1-2; D gene uncertain. Looked up from germline, CDR1 is MNHEY and CDR2 is SMNVEV (reference sequence). Trimming took off 5 bases at V and 1 base at J, with 26 bases between the two ends. This CDR3 has 19 amino acids. As DNA, the CDR3 is TGTGCCAGCAGTAAGGATTCTGGGTATACTAGGGTGGGTAACTATGGCTACACCTTC. Its translation is CASSKDSGYTRVGNYGYTF.